A single sample is the source of the 10 T cell receptor beta chains below, sequenced in a study of T cells in Graves' hyperthyroidism and ophthalmopathy. The TCR beta CDR3 regions underwent amplification using RNA transcripts as the source. Carried out on the TCR CDR3, a first-round RT-PCR used the HTBI primer set. TCRdb reanalysed the multiplex PCR reads using MiXCR and keeps one entry per CDR3 protein. The sample lists roughly 720,000 distinct CDR3 sequences, around 16% occurring once. The specimen was blood. The source of these receptors is a man aged 45-65 years with Graves' hyperthyroidism.

This clonotype appeared once. A much larger clonotype is one base distant, so this may be a read error. In DNA, the CDR3 is TGTGCCAGCTCACCACGTGGGGTCTCGAACACCGGGGAGCTGTTTTTT. This sequence encodes CASSPRGVSNTGELFF. The chain combines TRBV18 with TRBJ2-2; D call uncertain. Trimming stripped 1 base from V and 0 bases from J, with 9 bases between. Germline V gene lookup returns CDR1 KGHSH and CDR2 LQKENI. This CDR3 region has 16 residues.

This clonotype was seen repeatedly, ten times or more. This rearrangement joins TRBV10-1 to TRBJ2-7; no firm D call. CDR3 size: 12 residues. The germline gives CDR1 WNHNN, CDR2 SYGVQD (reference sequence). V was shortened by 5 bases and J by 6 bases, with 11 bases between the two germline ends. CDR3 sequence: CASSSPLGEQYF. CDR3 sequence (DNA): TGCGCCAGCAGTAGCCCCTTGGGCGAGCAGTACTTC.

The gene calls are TRBV12-5 and TRBJ2-1; no clear D gene. V was cut by 2 bases and J by 5 bases, with 10 bases left in between. The germline V gene has CDR1 LGHNT and CDR2 FRNRAP. This CDR3 has 14 residues. The CDR3 DNA sequence: TGTGCTAGTGGTTTGTCACAAAGGAACAATGAGCAGTTCTTC. Protein sequence: CASGLSQRNNEQFF. Looking up the rest from reference TRBV12-5 and TRBJ2-1 gives the full variable domain: DARVTQTPRHKVTEMGQEVTMRCQPILGHNTVFWYRQTMMQGLELLAYFRNRAPLDDSGMPKDRFSAEMPDATLATLKIQPSEPRDSAVYFCASGLSQRNNEQFFGPGTRLTVL.

Many counts were recorded for this clonotype. J is TRBJ2-3 and V is TRBV11-3, with TRBD2 matching over 7 bases. The CDR3 is 14 residues long. Per the germline V gene, CDR1 is SGHNT and CDR2 is YENEEA. V was pared by 5 bases and J by 4 bases, with 6 bases of the junction left unmatched. CDR3 nucleotide sequence: TGTGCCAGCAGCCCCGGACTAGAGTCAGATACGCAGTATTTT. This codes for CASSPGLESDTQYF.

This clonotype was detected a few times. V is TRBV13 and J is TRBJ2-5; 8 nucleotides line up with TRBD1. The CDR3 has 12 amino acids. Germline V gives CDR1 PRHDT, CDR2 FYEKMQ (reference sequence). V was pared by 5 bases and J by 12 bases, with 8 bases of the junction left unmatched. As DNA, the CDR3 is TGTGCCAGCAGCGGGACAGGAAAATTCAAGTACTTC. This encodes CASSGTGKFKYF.

This clonotype was recorded only once. This chain uses TRBV5-6 with TRBJ2-7; 10 nucleotides align to TRBD2. The junction had 11 bases not matched to a gene; V was cut back by 4 bases and J by 7 bases. CDR3 size: 15 residues. CDR1 and CDR2 from the germline V gene are SGHDT and YYEEEE. The CDR3 sequence: CASSGTSVPRGEQYF. The CDR3 DNA is TGTGCCAGCAGCGGGACTAGCGTCCCAAGGGGAGAGCAGTACTTC.

In its sample, this clonotype was seen a few times. V usage is TRBV4-1 and J usage is TRBJ2-5; D uncertain. In germline, CDR1 is MGHRA, CDR2 YSYEKL. CDR3 size: 13 residues. Trimming took off 1 base at V and 2 bases at J, with 5 bases between the two ends. The CDR3 reads CASSQGLQETQYF. The CDR3 DNA sequence: TGCGCCAGCAGCCAAGGCCTGCAAGAGACCCAGTACTTC.

The chain is built from TRBV9 and TRBJ2-3, with 11 bases that match TRBD1. The trim removed 3 bases at V and 0 bases at J, leaving 3 bases unmatched. Per germline, CDR1 SGDLS and CDR2 YYNGEE. The CDR3 is 16 residues long. The CDR3 loop reads CASSGTGGSSTDTQYF. The CDR3, as DNA: TGTGCCAGCAGCGGGACAGGGGGCTCCAGCACAGATACGCAGTATTTT.

Notes on this clonotype: It may be a read error: a sequence one base away is much more abundant. The gene calls are TRBV7-9 and TRBJ1-3; possibly TRBD1 for D (6 bases). The germline V gene has CDR1 SEHNR and CDR2 FQNEAQ (reference sequence). CDR3 length: 14 amino acids. Trimming left V 1 base short and J 5 bases short, with 9 bases between. The CDR3 DNA reads TGTGCCAGCAGCTTAGAAGGACAGAGAAACACCATATATTTT. It yields the protein CASSLEGQRNTIYF.

This clonotype was recorded at least ten times. The genes are TRBV12-3 or TRBV12-4 and TRBJ2-3, with unresolved D. The CDR3 contains 14 residues. Between the trimmed V and J ends, which lost 6 bases and 0 bases, there was a span of 10 bases. The CDR3 loop reads CASSSLGSTDTQYF. In DNA, the CDR3 is TGTGCCAGCAGCTCTTTGGGCAGCACAGATACGCAGTATTTT.